The rows below give T cell receptor beta chains drawn from one sample of a study of T cell responses to AZD1222 COVID-19 vaccine. Using immunoSEQ multiplex PCR, the repertoire was profiled, and TCRdb retains in-frame clones only, with some absent. The profile covers more than 95,000 clones, with about 88% appearing a single time and around 7.5% taken by the ten largest. The sample was peripheral blood, taken on day 0 of AZD1222 vaccination. The receptors were gathered from an adult in good health. Both conserved end residues are part of each CDR3. A D gene is named only where the DNA matches it firmly. Not all rows give a size; the values are once, few, many and, for expanded clones, a class.

size: .
J: TRBJ2-2
D: .
V: TRBV6-1
length: 16
CDR3: CASSEGGDLWTGELFF
DNA: TGTGCCAGCAGTGAAGGCGGCGACCTTTGGACCGGGGAGCTGTTTTTT

size: .
J: TRBJ1-1
D: .
V: TRBV7-3
length: 13
CDR3: CASSADGNTEAFF
DNA: TGTGCCAGCAGCGCAGACGGGAACACTGAAGCTTTCTTT

size: once
J: TRBJ1-5
D: .
V: TRBV5-8
length: 13
CDR3: CASSLLSNQPQHF
DNA: TGTGCCAGCAGCCTACTATCCAATCAGCCCCAGCATTTT

size: .
J: TRBJ2-7
D: .
V: TRBV28
length: 15
CDR3: CASSSRVGWTYEQYF
DNA: TGTGCCAGCAGTTCTAGGGTGGGCTGGACCTACGAGCAGTACTTC

size: .
J: TRBJ2-2
D: TRBD1
V: TRBV24-1
length: 13
CDR3: CATIGQDTGELFF
DNA: TGTGCCACCATCGGACAGGACACCGGGGAGCTGTTTTTT

size: .
J: TRBJ1-2
D: .
V: TRBV12-2
length: 17
CDR3: CASRLARGGQGSGGYTF
DNA: TGTGCAAGTCGCTTAGCGAGAGGAGGACAGGGTTCTGGAGGCTACACCTTC

size: .
J: TRBJ1-1
D: .
V: TRBV4-2
length: 15
CDR3: CASSQDQAMVTEAFF
DNA: TGTGCCAGCAGCCAAGACCAGGCTATGGTCACTGAAGCTTTCTTT

size: .
J: TRBJ1-4
D: TRBD1
V: TRBV18
length: 18
CDR3: CASSPGDRGRVTNEKLFF
DNA: TGTGCCAGCTCACCTGGGGACAGGGGGCGTGTAACTAATGAAAAACTGTTTTTT

size: .
J: TRBJ2-5
D: TRBD2
V: TRBV5-5
length: 14
CDR3: CASSAGRVRETQYF
DNA: TGTGCCAGCTCGGCCGGGAGGGTGAGAGAGACCCAGTACTTC

size: .
J: TRBJ1-6
D: .
V: TRBV4-2
length: 17
CDR3: CASSSKPDRINNSPLHF
DNA: TGTGCCAGCAGCTCTAAACCGGACAGAATCAATAATTCACCCCTCCACTTT

size: .
J: TRBJ2-7
D: TRBD2
V: TRBV6-4
length: 14
CDR3: CASSPSGGVYEQYF
DNA: TGTGCCAGCAGCCCAAGCGGGGGAGTCTACGAGCAGTACTTC

size: .
J: TRBJ1-1
D: .
V: TRBV18
length: 15
CDR3: CASSGSWGENTEAFF
DNA: TGTGCCAGCTCAGGAAGTTGGGGGGAGAACACTGAAGCTTTCTTT

size: .
J: TRBJ1-5
D: .
V: TRBV10-3
length: 13
CDR3: CAISELGGQPQHF
DNA: TGTGCCATCAGTGAGCTAGGGGGTCAGCCCCAGCATTTT

size: once
J: TRBJ2-3
D: .
V: TRBV11-2
length: 15
CDR3: CASSLGPGYTDTQYF
DNA: TGTGCCAGCAGCTTGGGTCCGGGATACACAGATACGCAGTATTTT

size: .
J: TRBJ2-7
D: .
V: TRBV6-1
length: 15
CDR3: CASSESLRAYYEQYF
DNA: TGTGCCAGCAGTGAAAGTCTTCGGGCATACTACGAGCAGTACTTC

size: .
J: TRBJ1-1
D: TRBD1
V: TRBV30
length: 12
CDR3: CAWSVGTVEAFF
DNA: TGTGCCTGGAGTGTCGGGACAGTTGAAGCTTTCTTT

size: once
J: TRBJ2-7
D: .
V: TRBV27
length: 15
CDR3: CASSLYGPSGHEQYF
DNA: TGTGCCAGCAGTTTATATGGCCCCTCGGGCCACGAGCAGTACTTC

size: .
J: TRBJ2-2
D: .
V: TRBV7-3
length: 15
CDR3: CASRFPGQNTGELFF
DNA: TGTGCCAGCAGGTTCCCGGGACAGAACACCGGGGAGCTGTTTTTT

size: .
J: TRBJ1-6
D: .
V: TRBV5-4
length: 16
CDR3: CASSPGRGGANSPLHF
DNA: TGTGCCAGCAGCCCAGGGAGGGGGGGCGCAAATTCACCCCTCCACTTT

size: .
J: TRBJ1-5
D: .
V: TRBV3-1/TRBV3-2
length: 16
CDR3: CASSQDGAGWAQPQHF
DNA: TGTGCCAGCAGCCAAGACGGTGCAGGTTGGGCTCAGCCCCAGCATTTT

size: .
J: TRBJ1-6
D: .
V: TRBV14
length: 14
CDR3: CASSQGSYNSPLHF
DNA: TGTGCCAGCAGCCAGGGCAGCTATAATTCACCCCTCCACTTT

size: few
J: TRBJ1-4
D: .
V: TRBV6-5
length: 16
CDR3: CASSYSTFATNEKLFF
DNA: TGTGCCAGCAGTTACTCGACCTTTGCAACTAATGAAAAACTGTTTTTT

size: .
J: TRBJ2-5
D: .
V: TRBV3-1/TRBV3-2
length: 13
CDR3: CASSQVGQETQYF
DNA: TGTGCCAGCAGCCAAGTAGGCCAAGAGACCCAGTACTTC

size: .
J: TRBJ1-1
D: .
V: TRBV2
length: 12
CDR3: CASSGGGRAAFF
DNA: TGTGCCAGCAGCGGCGGCGGCAGGGCAGCTTTCTTT

size: .
J: TRBJ1-2
D: .
V: TRBV28
length: 13
CDR3: CASSLLANYGYTF
DNA: TGTGCCAGCAGTTTATTAGCCAACTATGGCTACACCTTC

size: .
J: TRBJ2-5
D: .
V: TRBV6-1
length: 14
CDR3: CASSEVQGSETQYF
DNA: TGTGCCAGCAGTGAAGTCCAGGGCTCGGAGACCCAGTACTTC

size: .
J: TRBJ1-3
D: .
V: TRBV11-2
length: 14
CDR3: CASSFRGGGNTIYF
DNA: TGTGCCAGCAGCTTTAGGGGGGGTGGAAACACCATATATTTT